Shown below are 14 T cell receptor beta chains from a single sample sequenced in a study of blood T cell repertoires in COVID-19. Method: immunoSEQ multiplex PCR; TCRdb's copy keeps in-frame clones and lacks some. The sample yields roughly 250,000 clones, around 90% seen once. Material: PBMCs or T cells enriched from blood (not recorded which). All receptors come from a woman in her 40s with acute COVID-19.

V and J are TRBV18 and TRBJ2-2; 9 bases align to TRBD1. The germline CDR1 and CDR2 sequences are KGHSH and LQKENI. The ends lost 3 bases at V and 5 bases at J; junction bases unmatched: 7. The CDR3 totals 16 residues. The CDR3 loop is CASSPPQGARTGELFF. In DNA form, the CDR3 reads TGTGCCAGCTCACCTCCACAGGGGGCGAGGACCGGGGAGCTGTTTTTT. The variable domain in full, completed from reference TRBV18 and TRBJ2-2, reads NAGVMQNPRHLVRRRGQEARLRCSPMKGHSHVYWYRQLPEEGLKFMVYLQKENIIDESGMPKERFSAEFPKEGPSILRIQQVVRGDSAAYFCASSPPQGARTGELFFGEGSRLTVL.

The rearrangement links TRBV11-3 to TRBJ2-1; 8 nucleotides agree with TRBD2. In germline, CDR1 is SGHNT, CDR2 YENEEA. V was pared by 2 bases and J by 6 bases, with 6 bases of the junction left unmatched. The CDR3 is made up of 15 amino acids. The CDR3 DNA reads TGTGCCAGCAGCTTACGGGGGGGCGGTTCCAATGAGCAGTTCTTC. It codes for CASSLRGGGSNEQFF.

V gene TRBV18 combines with J gene TRBJ2-6; D uncertain. The germline V gene encodes CDR1 KGHSH and CDR2 LQKENI. The CDR3 runs to 13 residues. Trimming shortened V by 6 bases and J by 0 bases, and 3 bases separated the two germline ends. The CDR3 DNA reads TGTGCCAGCTCCTTCTCTGGGGCCAACGTCCTGACTTTC. Its translation is CASSFSGANVLTF.

V gene TRBV2 combines with J gene TRBJ1-2; maybe TRBD1 (6 bases). The CDR3 covers 12 residues. V was trimmed by 8 bases and J by 7 bases, leaving 14 bases between them. The V gene's germline CDR1 is SNHLY and CDR2 FYNNEI. The CDR3 reads CASALGGPGYTF. CDR3 coding DNA: TGTGCCAGCGCTTTAGGGGGTCCTGGCTACACCTTC. Complete variable domain (other parts from reference TRBV2 and TRBJ1-2): EPEVTQTPSHQVTQMGQEVILRCVPISNHLYFYWYRQILGQKVEFLVSFYNNEISEKSEIFDDQFSVERPDGSNFTLKIRSTKLEDSAMYFCASALGGPGYTFGSGTRLTVV.

For this clone: The same CDR3 is also encoded by other DNA sequences in this sample. This chain links TRBV19 with TRBJ2-3; D gene ambiguous. Germline CDR1 LNHDA, CDR2 SQIVND (reference sequence). The CDR3 spans 12 residues. V dropped 5 bases and J dropped 0 bases, with 3 bases sitting between them. The CDR3 sequence is CASSQSTDTQYF. The CDR3, as DNA: TGTGCCAGTAGTCAGAGCACAGATACGCAGTATTTT.

CDR3 in DNA: TGTGCCAGCAGCTTGGGGACAGGGAGTGCCAAAAACATTCAGTACTTC. The encoded protein is CASSLGTGSAKNIQYF. This chain uses TRBV5-6 with TRBJ2-4, with 8 bases fitting TRBD1. This CDR3 region has 16 residues. Unmatched junction bases numbered 3, after V lost 0 bases and J lost 1 base. Germline V gives CDR1 SGHDT, CDR2 YYEEEE.

V and J are TRBV6-5 and TRBJ1-5; D remains ambiguous. The CDR3 runs to 14 residues. Germline V gives CDR1 MNHEY, CDR2 SVGAGI. Trimming took off 2 bases at V and 3 bases at J, with 8 bases between the two ends. The CDR3 spells CASSYEGINQPQHF. Written as DNA, the CDR3 is TGTGCCAGCAGTTACGAGGGTATCAATCAGCCCCAGCATTTT.

V gene TRBV7-9 combines with J gene TRBJ2-3, with 8 bases matching TRBD2. Trimming cost V 6 bases and J 3 bases; bases outside gene matches: 11. The germline V gene encodes CDR1 SEHNR and CDR2 FQNEAQ (reference sequence). The CDR3 is 16 amino acids. CDR3 DNA: TGTGCCAGCAGGCCGCCGGGACTAGTCCCGACAGATACGCAGTATTTT. It encodes CASRPPGLVPTDTQYF.

The chain couples TRBV20-1 to TRBJ2-7, with 10 bases matching TRBD2. Germline V CDR1 and CDR2: DFQATT, SNEGSKA (reference sequence). V dropped 3 bases and J dropped 7; count of bases not matched to a gene: 21. The CDR3 has 18 residues. The CDR3 DNA reads TGCAGTGCTAGTTTTTCCAGGGGCGGTTGGCTAGCGGGAGCGGAGCAGTACTTC. Translated: CSASFSRGGWLAGAEQYF.

V gene TRBV7-9 combines with J gene TRBJ1-1; D perhaps matches TRBD1 (6 bases). The germline V and J ends were trimmed by 4 bases and 1 base, with 10 bases remaining between them. The germline gives CDR1 SEHNR, CDR2 FQNEAQ (reference sequence). The CDR3 is 14 amino acids. The CDR3 DNA follows: TGTGCCAGCAGCTGGCAGGGGCAGAACACTGAAGCTTTCTTT. Its protein is CASSWQGQNTEAFF.

The CDR3 DNA follows: TGTGCCAGCAGTTTAGGACGGGATAACACTGAAGCTTTCTTT. This codes for CASSLGRDNTEAFF. The rearrangement links TRBV28 to TRBJ1-1; no clear D gene. In germline, CDR1 is MDHEN, CDR2 SYDVKM. Deletions cut 2 bases from V and 2 bases from J, with 9 bases between. CDR3 length: 14 residues.

The chain combines TRBV27 with TRBJ2-7; TRBD1 might be the D (6 bases). The CDR3 has 16 residues. Germline V gene lookup returns CDR1 MNHEY and CDR2 SMNVEV (reference sequence). Trimming pared 5 bases from V and 5 bases from J, leaving 22 bases between. Here the CDR3 DNA reads TGTGCCAGCAGTCCTGGGGGAATGCAGGGGTCCCACGAGCAGTACTTC. It translates to CASSPGGMQGSHEQYF.

The gene calls are TRBV24-1 and TRBJ1-2; possible D gene TRBD1, 5 bases. V dropped 2 bases and J dropped 4 bases, with 13 bases sitting between them. This CDR3 is built from 15 residues. Germline V gene sequence: CDR1 KGHDR, CDR2 SFDVKD. The CDR3 DNA reads as TGTGCCACCAGTGATTCGCACGGCAGGGTCTATGGCTACACCTTC. Translating gives CATSDSHGRVYGYTF.

This chain connects TRBV24-1 to TRBJ1-1; 8 bases match TRBD1. V was pared by 6 bases and J by 4 bases, with 6 bases of the junction left unmatched. This CDR3 has 14 amino acids. CDR1 is KGHDR, CDR2 SFDVKD, per germline. CDR3 residues: CATSRTGKLTEAFF. In DNA, the CDR3 is TGTGCCACCAGTAGGACAGGGAAACTCACTGAAGCTTTCTTT.